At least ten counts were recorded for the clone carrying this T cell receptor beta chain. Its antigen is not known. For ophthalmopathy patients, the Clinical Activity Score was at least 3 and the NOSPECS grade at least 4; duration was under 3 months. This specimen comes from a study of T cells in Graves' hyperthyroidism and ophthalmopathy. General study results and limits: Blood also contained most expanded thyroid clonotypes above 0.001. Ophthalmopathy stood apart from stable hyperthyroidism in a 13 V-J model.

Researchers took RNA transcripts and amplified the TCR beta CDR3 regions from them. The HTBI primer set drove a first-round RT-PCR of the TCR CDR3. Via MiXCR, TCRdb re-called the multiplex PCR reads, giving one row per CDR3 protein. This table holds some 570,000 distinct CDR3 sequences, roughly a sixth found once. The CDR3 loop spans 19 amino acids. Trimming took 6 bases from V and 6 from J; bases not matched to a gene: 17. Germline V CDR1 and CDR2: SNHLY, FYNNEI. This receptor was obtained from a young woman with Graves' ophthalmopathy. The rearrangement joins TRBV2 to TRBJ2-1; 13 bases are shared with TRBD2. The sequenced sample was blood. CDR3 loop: CASRPQGLAGDPSFNEQFF. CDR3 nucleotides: TGTGCCAGCAGGCCTCAAGGACTAGCGGGAGATCCCTCTTTCAATGAGCAGTTCTTC.